A selection of T cell receptor beta chains follows, all from one sample in a study of cytomegalovirus exposure and HLA in healthy donors. Profiled with immunoSEQ multiplex PCR; TCRdb holds only in-frame clones, not every one. The sample shows over 100,000 clones, around 64% of them seen only once. The sequencing sample was made of PBMCs. These receptors all stem from a woman between 25 and 40 years old in good health and CMV-seronegative. Each CDR3 is given with its conserved first and last residue. D genes are given only for firm matches. Clone size is stated in some rows and not others, as once, few, many or a class when expanded.

clone_size,v_call,j_call,d_call,cdr3_aa,cdr3_nt
-,TRBV15,TRBJ2-1,TRBD2,CATSPGGMEQFF,TGTGCCACCAGCCCGGGAGGCATGGAGCAGTTCTTC
-,TRBV11-2,TRBJ1-2,TRBD1,CASSFTGTGNYGYTF,TGTGCCAGCAGCTTCACCGGGACAGGGAACTATGGCTACACCTTC
few,TRBV30,TRBJ1-2,-,CAWSMGSLGYTF,TGTGCCTGGAGCATGGGCAGTCTTGGCTACACCTTC
-,TRBV15,TRBJ1-3,TRBD1,CATGTGDTGNTIYF,TGTGCCACCGGCACAGGGGATACTGGAAACACCATATATTTT
-,TRBV5-1,TRBJ2-3,-,CASSLGASTDTQYF,TGCGCCAGCAGCTTGGGCGCTAGCACAGATACGCAGTATTTT
-,TRBV28,TRBJ2-7,TRBD1,CASSSIRDSSYEQYF,TGTGCCAGCAGTTCGATCCGGGACAGCTCCTACGAGCAGTACTTC
-,TRBV28,TRBJ2-1,-,CASSYPQLAGPYNEQFF,TGTGCCAGCAGCTACCCCCAGCTGGCGGGACCATACAATGAGCAGTTCTTC
-,TRBV27,TRBJ1-5,-,CASSFGGAHQPQHF,TGTGCCAGCAGTTTCGGCGGGGCCCATCAGCCCCAGCATTTT
once,TRBV7-8,TRBJ2-7,TRBD2,CASSEELAGYYEQYF,TGTGCCAGCAGCGAGGAACTAGCGGGATACTACGAGCAGTACTTC
-,TRBV25-1,TRBJ2-7,-,CASSPTGIYEQYF,TGTGCCAGCAGTCCCACAGGGATCTACGAGCAGTACTTC
-,TRBV28,TRBJ1-1,-,CASSYPGMRAVTVGTEAFF,TGTGCCAGCAGTTACCCGGGAATGAGGGCCGTCACGGTAGGCACTGAAGCTTTCTTT
-,TRBV6-6,TRBJ1-2,TRBD1,CASSYSTGGASGGYTF,TGTGCCAGCAGTTACTCGACAGGGGGCGCGAGCGGTGGCTACACCTTC
few,TRBV5-6,TRBJ1-1,TRBD1,CASSNRGPNTEAFF,TGTGCCAGCAGCAACAGGGGCCCGAACACTGAAGCTTTCTTT
-,TRBV6-1,TRBJ1-2,-,CASSGRGGAGYTF,TGTGCCAGCAGTGGAAGGGGGGGGGCTGGCTACACCTTC
-,TRBV27,TRBJ2-7,TRBD2,CASSSPGLAGREQYF,TGTGCCAGCAGTTCCCCCGGACTAGCGGGACGCGAGCAGTACTTC
-,TRBV5-1,TRBJ2-5,-,CASRPGFQETQYF,TGCGCCAGCAGACCAGGGTTCCAAGAGACCCAGTACTTC
-,TRBV7-3,TRBJ2-6,-,CASSLNTGANVLTF,TGTGCCAGCAGCTTAAATACTGGGGCCAACGTCCTGACTTTC
-,TRBV7-6,TRBJ2-1,TRBD2,CASSFYVGAGGDNEQFF,TGTGCCAGCAGCTTTTACGTGGGTGCGGGAGGCGACAATGAGCAGTTCTTC
-,TRBV15,TRBJ2-7,-,CATSPGLSSYEQYF,TGTGCCACCAGCCCGGGACTGAGCTCCTACGAGCAGTACTTC
-,TRBV6-6,TRBJ1-3,-,CASSQRGSGNTIYF,TGTGCCAGCAGCCAAAGAGGCTCTGGAAACACCATATATTTT
-,TRBV13,TRBJ2-1,-,CASSLVGTLRSDNEQFF,TGTGCCAGCAGCTTAGTCGGGACACTGCGAAGTGACAATGAGCAGTTCTTC
-,TRBV7-2,TRBJ2-5,-,CASSLGSSETQYF,TGTGCCAGCAGCTTAGGTAGTTCCGAGACCCAGTACTTC
-,TRBV2,TRBJ1-1,-,CASNVQGVNTEAFF,TGTGCCAGCAATGTGCAAGGAGTGAACACTGAAGCTTTCTTT
once,TRBV7-9,TRBJ1-3,TRBD1,CASSPGTGWYSGNTIYF,TGTGCCAGCAGCCCAGGGACAGGCTGGTACTCTGGAAACACCATATATTTT
-,TRBV6-1,TRBJ1-5,-,CASSEYLLPQHF,TGTGCCAGCAGTGAGTACTTGCTGCCCCAGCATTTT
-,TRBV7-3,TRBJ2-2,TRBD2,CASSFGASGSNTGELFF,TGTGCCAGCAGCTTCGGGGCTAGCGGGTCGAACACCGGGGAGCTGTTTTTT
-,TRBV5-1,TRBJ2-5,TRBD1,CASMLGSIQGGETQYF,TGCGCCAGCATGCTTGGGTCCATACAGGGGGGAGAGACCCAGTACTTC
-,TRBV7-8,TRBJ2-5,TRBD2,CASSLARTSKETQYF,TGTGCCAGCAGCTTAGCGCGGACTAGCAAAGAGACCCAGTACTTC
few,TRBV11-2,TRBJ2-1,-,CASSLWASYNEQFF,TGTGCCAGCAGCTTATGGGCCAGTTACAATGAGCAGTTCTTC
-,TRBV5-4,TRBJ2-7,-,CATGDGGSYEQYF,TGTGCCACGGGGGACGGGGGTTCCTACGAGCAGTACTTC
-,TRBV9,TRBJ2-1,-,CASSDGGSSYNEQFF,TGTGCCAGCAGCGATGGGGGGAGCTCCTACAATGAGCAGTTCTTC
-,TRBV28,TRBJ1-3,-,CASSLDWTGNTIYF,TGTGCCAGCAGTCTTGACTGGACTGGAAACACCATATATTTT
few,TRBV29-1,TRBJ2-2,TRBD2,CSVVGRGVHMNTGELFF,TGCAGCGTCGTCGGCCGGGGGGTCCACATGAACACCGGGGAGCTGTTTTTT
-,TRBV19,TRBJ1-1,-,CASNSPYTEAFF,TGTGCCAGTAATAGCCCCTACACTGAAGCTTTCTTT
few,TRBV7-9,TRBJ2-2,TRBD1,CASSLSGRGIGELFF,TGTGCCAGCAGCTTATCGGGCAGGGGGATCGGGGAGCTGTTTTTT
-,TRBV7-9,TRBJ2-5,-,CASSLVRGRQETQYF,TGTGCCAGCAGCTTAGTTCGGGGAAGGCAAGAGACCCAGTACTTC
-,TRBV10-3,TRBJ2-5,TRBD1,CASAKAGGEETQYF,TGTGCCTCCGCTAAGGCAGGGGGCGAAGAGACCCAGTACTTC
-,TRBV6-1,TRBJ2-2,-,CASSEQGRNTGELFF,TGTGCCAGCAGTGAACAGGGTCGGAACACCGGGGAGCTGTTTTTT
-,TRBV7-2,TRBJ1-4,-,CASSRWGTPDEKLFF,TGTGCCAGCAGCCGTTGGGGCACCCCGGATGAAAAACTGTTTTTT